This paragraph covers one TCR beta chain sequence. Antigen specificity is unknown. This entry comes from a study of T cell responses to AZD1222 COVID-19 vaccine. Study-level findings and limits: Mapped onto spike, vaccine-associated CD4 TCRs spanned it and were dominant at 160-218 and 743-854.

Measured with immunoSEQ multiplex PCR; TCRdb has only the in-frame clones, and not every one. The sample lists 150,000 or so clones; about nine tenths were seen once. The CDR3 sequence is 17 residues long. Trimming left V 5 bases short and J 2 bases short, with 19 bases between. From germline, CDR1 is SGHRS and CDR2 YFSETQ. This specimen was peripheral blood, taken on day 0 of AZD1222 vaccination. The chain has TRBV5-1 and TRBJ1-4, with D perhaps TRBD1 (6 bases). The clonotype comes from an adult in good health. CDR3 amino acids: CASRPGTRGVTNEKLFF. In DNA form, the CDR3 reads TGCGCCAGCAGACCCGGTACCAGGGGTGTTACTAATGAAAAACTGTTTTTT.